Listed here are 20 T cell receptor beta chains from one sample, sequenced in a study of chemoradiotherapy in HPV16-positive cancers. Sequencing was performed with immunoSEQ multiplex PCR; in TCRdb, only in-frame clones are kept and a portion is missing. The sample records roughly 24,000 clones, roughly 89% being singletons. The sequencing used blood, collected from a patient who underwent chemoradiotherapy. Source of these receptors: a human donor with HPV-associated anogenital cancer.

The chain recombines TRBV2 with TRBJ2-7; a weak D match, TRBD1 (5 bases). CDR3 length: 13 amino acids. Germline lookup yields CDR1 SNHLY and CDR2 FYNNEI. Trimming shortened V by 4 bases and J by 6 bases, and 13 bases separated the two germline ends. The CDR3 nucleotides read TGTGCCAGCAGTGTTCAGGGAATAAGCGAGCAGTACTTC. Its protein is CASSVQGISEQYF.

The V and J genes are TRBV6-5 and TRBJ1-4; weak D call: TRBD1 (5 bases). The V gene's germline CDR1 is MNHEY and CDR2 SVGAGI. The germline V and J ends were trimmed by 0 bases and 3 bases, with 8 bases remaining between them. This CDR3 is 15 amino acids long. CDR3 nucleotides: TGTGCCAGCAGTTACTCGGGGGAGCCTAATGAAAAACTGTTTTTT. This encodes CASSYSGEPNEKLFF.

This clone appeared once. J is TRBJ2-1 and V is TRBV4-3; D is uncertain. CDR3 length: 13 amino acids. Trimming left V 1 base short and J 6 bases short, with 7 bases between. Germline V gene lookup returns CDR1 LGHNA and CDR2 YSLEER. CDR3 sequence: CASSQGVGNEQFF. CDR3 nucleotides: TGCGCCAGCAGCCAAGGGGTGGGCAATGAGCAGTTCTTC.

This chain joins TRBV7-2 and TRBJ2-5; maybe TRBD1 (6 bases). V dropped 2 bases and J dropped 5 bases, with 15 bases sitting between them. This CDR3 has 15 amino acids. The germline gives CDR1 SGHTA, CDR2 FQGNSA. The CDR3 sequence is CASSLSRGGVETQYF. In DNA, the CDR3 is TGTGCCAGCAGCTTATCCAGGGGCGGCGTGGAGACCCAGTACTTC.

CDR3 protein: CASSQDWGQGPNGYTF. CDR3 sequence (DNA): TGCGCCAGCAGCCAAGATTGGGGACAGGGGCCGAATGGCTACACCTTC. The chain combines TRBV4-3 with TRBJ1-2, with 10 nucleotides matching TRBD1. The CDR3 spans 16 residues. The germline gives CDR1 LGHNA, CDR2 YSLEER. V shed 0 bases, J shed 6 bases, and the junction held 7 bases outside the gene matches.

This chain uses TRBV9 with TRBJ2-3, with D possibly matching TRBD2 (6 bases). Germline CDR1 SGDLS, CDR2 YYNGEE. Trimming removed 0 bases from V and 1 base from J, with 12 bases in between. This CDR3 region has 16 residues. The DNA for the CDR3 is TGTGCCAGCAGCGTAGGCCTCGGGAGAGGCACAGATACGCAGTATTTT. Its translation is CASSVGLGRGTDTQYF. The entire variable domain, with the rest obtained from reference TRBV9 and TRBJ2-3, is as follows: DSGVTQTPKHLITATGQRVTLRCSPRSGDLSVYWYQQSLDQGLQFLIQYYNGEERAKGNILERFSAQQFPDLHSELNLSSLELGDSALYFCASSVGLGRGTDTQYFGPGTRLTVL.

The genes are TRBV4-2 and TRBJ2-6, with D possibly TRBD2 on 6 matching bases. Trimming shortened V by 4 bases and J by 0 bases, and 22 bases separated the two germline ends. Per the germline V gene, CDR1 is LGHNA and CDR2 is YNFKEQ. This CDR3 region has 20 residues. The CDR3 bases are TGTGCCAGCAGCCCCAAGTGGGCCGCAGGGACTTTCTCTGGGGCCAACGTCCTGACTTTC. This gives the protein CASSPKWAAGTFSGANVLTF.

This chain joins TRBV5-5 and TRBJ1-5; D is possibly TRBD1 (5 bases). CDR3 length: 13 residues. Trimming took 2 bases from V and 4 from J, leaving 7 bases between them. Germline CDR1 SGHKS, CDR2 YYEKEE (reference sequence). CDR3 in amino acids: CASSFDSNQPQHF. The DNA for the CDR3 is TGTGCCAGCAGCTTCGACAGTAATCAGCCCCAGCATTTT.

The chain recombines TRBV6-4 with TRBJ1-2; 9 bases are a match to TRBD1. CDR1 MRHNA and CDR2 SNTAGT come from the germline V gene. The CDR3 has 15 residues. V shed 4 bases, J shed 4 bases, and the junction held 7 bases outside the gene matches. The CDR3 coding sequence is TGTGCCAGCAGTGTATCGGACAGGGGTTTCTATGGCTACACCTTC. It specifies CASSVSDRGFYGYTF.

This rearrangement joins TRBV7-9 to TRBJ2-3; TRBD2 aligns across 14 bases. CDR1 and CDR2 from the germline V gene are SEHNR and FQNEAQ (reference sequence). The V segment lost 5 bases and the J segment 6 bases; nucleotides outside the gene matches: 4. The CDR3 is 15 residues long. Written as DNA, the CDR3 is TGTGCCAGCAGCCCTTGGACTAGCGGGGGGGATACGCAGTATTTT. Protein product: CASSPWTSGGDTQYF.

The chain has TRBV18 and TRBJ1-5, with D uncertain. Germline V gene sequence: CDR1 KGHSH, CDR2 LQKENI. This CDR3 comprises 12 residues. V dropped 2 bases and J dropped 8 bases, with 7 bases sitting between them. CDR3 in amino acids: CASSPGLEPQHF. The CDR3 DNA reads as TGTGCCAGCTCACCAGGTCTAGAGCCCCAGCATTTT.

CDR3 in amino acids: CASSLSGGTEAFF. In DNA, the CDR3 is TGTGCCAGCAGCTTATCGGGGGGCACTGAAGCTTTCTTT. This chain links TRBV13 with TRBJ1-1; TRBD1 is a possible D gene (5 bases). Trimming removed 2 bases from V and 4 bases from J, with 8 bases in between. The CDR3 loop spans 13 amino acids. Germline CDR1 and CDR2: PRHDT and FYEKMQ (reference sequence).

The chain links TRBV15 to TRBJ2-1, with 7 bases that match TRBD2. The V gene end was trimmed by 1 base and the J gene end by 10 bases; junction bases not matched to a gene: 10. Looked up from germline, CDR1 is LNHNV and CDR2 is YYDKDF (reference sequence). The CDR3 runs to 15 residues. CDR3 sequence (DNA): TGTGCCACCAGCAGAGTGAGGGAGGGGCTCCCAGAGCAGTTCTTC. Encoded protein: CATSRVREGLPEQFF. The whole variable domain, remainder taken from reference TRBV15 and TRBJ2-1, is DAMVIQNPRYQVTQFGKPVTLSCSQTLNHNVMYWYQQKSSQAPKLLFHYYDKDFNNEADTPDNFQSRRPNTSFCFLDIRSPGLGDTAMYLCATSRVREGLPEQFFGPGTRLTVL.

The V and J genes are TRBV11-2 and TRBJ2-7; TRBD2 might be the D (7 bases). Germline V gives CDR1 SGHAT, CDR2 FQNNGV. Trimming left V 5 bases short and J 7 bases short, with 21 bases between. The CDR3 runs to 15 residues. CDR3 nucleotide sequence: TGTGCCAGCAGCCCCACCCTGGGGGGGCTGAGTGAGCAGTACTTC. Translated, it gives CASSPTLGGLSEQYF.

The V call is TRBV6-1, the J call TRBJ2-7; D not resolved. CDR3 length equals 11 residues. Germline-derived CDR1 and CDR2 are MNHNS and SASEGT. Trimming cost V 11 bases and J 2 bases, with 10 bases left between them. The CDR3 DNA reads TGTGCCGCTAAGGGCCCCTACGAGCAGTACTTC. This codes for CAAKGPYEQYF.

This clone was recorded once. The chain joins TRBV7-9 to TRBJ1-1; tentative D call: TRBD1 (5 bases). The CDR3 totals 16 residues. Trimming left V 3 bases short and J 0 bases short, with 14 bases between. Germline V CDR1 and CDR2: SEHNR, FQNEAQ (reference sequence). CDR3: CASSFPSTDMNTEAFF. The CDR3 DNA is TGTGCCAGCAGCTTTCCCTCGACAGACATGAACACTGAAGCTTTCTTT.

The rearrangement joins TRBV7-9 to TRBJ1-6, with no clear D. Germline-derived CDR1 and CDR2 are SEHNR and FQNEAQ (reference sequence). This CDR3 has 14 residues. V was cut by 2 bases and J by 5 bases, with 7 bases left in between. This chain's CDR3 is CASSLHRDNSPLHF. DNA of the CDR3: TGTGCCAGCAGCTTACACAGAGATAATTCACCCCTCCACTTT.

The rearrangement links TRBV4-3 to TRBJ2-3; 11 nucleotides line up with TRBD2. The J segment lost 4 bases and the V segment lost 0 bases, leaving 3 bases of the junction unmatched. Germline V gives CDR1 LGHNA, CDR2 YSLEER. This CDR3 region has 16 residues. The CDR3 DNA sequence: TGCGCCAGCAGCCAAGATTTAGCGGGAGGGCCAGATACGCAGTATTTT. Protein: CASSQDLAGGPDTQYF.

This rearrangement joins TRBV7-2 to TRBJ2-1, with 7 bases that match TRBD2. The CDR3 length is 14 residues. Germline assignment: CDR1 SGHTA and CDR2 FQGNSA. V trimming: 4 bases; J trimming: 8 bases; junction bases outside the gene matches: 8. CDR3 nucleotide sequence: TGTGCCAGCAGCTACTATTCCCGGGGGGATGAGCAGTTCTTC. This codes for CASSYYSRGDEQFF.

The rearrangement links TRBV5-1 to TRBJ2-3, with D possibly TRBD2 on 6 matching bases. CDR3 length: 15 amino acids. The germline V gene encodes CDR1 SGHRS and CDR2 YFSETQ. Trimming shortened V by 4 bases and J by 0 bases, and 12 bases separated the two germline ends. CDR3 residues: CASSPGTLSTDTQYF. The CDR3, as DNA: TGCGCCAGCAGCCCCGGGACTCTTAGCACAGATACGCAGTATTTT. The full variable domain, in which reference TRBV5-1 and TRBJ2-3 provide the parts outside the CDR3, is KAGVTQTPRYLIKTRGQQVTLSCSPISGHRSVSWYQQTPGQGLQFLFEYFSETQRNKGNFPGRFSGRQFSNSRSEMNVSTLELGDSALYLCASSPGTLSTDTQYFGPGTRLTVL.